The TCR beta chain under discussion was sequenced for a study of OX40 agonist ivuxolimab in advanced cancers. Broader study findings: Expanded clones belonging to CD8+ T cells outnumbered, on average, those of CD4+.

Trimming shortened V by 9 bases and J by 5 bases, and 16 bases separated the two germline ends. CDR1 and CDR2 from the germline V gene are LNHDA and SQIVND (reference sequence). The length of the CDR3 is 13 residues. Generated by immunoSEQ multiplex PCR, the TCRdb table keeps only in-frame clones and is missing some. In the table there are about 48,000 clones, approximately 84% of which are singletons. Remarks on this clone: Its antigen remains unidentified. Other DNA sequences in the same sample also yield this CDR3.

V gene TRBV19 combines with J gene TRBJ2-5; D may match TRBD1 or TRBD2 (5 bases each). This receptor was obtained from an adult with an advanced solid tumor such as melanoma, head and neck, liver or kidney cancer. The sequences come from CD4+ or CD8+ T cells sorted from blood, collected in a trial of the OX40 agonist ivuxolimab. This chain's CDR3 is CASQARGLETQYF. The CDR3 nucleotides read TGTGCCAGCCAGGCTCGGGGCCTGGAGACCCAGTACTTC.